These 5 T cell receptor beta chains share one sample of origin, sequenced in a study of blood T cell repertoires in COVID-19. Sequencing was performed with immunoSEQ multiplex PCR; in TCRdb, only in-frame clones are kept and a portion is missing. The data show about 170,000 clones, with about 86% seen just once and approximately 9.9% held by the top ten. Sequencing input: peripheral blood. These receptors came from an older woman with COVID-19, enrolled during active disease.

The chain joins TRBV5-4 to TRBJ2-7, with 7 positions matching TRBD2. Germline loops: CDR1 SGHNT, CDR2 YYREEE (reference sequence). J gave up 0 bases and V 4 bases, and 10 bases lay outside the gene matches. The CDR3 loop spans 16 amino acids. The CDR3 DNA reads TGTGCCAGCAGCGGATTAGGGAGGGGCGGCTCCTACGAGCAGTACTTC. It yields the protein CASSGLGRGGSYEQYF.

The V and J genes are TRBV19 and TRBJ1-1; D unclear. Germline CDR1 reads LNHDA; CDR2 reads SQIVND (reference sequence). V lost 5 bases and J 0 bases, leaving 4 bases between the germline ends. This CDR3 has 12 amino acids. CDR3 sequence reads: CASSSMNTEAFF. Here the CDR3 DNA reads TGTGCCAGTAGTTCCATGAACACTGAAGCTTTCTTT.

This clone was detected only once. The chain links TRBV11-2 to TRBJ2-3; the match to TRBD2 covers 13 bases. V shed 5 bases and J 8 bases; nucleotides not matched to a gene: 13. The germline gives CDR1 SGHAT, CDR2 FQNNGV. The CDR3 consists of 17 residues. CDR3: CASSRTSGSIHRGTQYF. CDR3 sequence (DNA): TGTGCCAGCAGCAGGACTAGCGGGAGTATCCATCGGGGTACGCAGTATTTT.

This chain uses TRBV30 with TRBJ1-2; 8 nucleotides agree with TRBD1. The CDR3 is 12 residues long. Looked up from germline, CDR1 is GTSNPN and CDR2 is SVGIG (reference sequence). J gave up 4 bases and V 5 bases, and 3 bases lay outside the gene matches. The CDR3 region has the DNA TGTGCCTGGGACAGGGGAGCCTATGGCTACACCTTC. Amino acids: CAWDRGAYGYTF.

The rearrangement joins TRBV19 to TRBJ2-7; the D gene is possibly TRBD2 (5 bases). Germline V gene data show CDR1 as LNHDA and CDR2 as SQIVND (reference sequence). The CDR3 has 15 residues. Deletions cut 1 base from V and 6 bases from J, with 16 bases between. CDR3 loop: CASSIARASPSEQYF. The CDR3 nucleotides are TGTGCCAGTAGTATAGCGAGGGCGAGCCCCTCCGAGCAGTACTTC.